This TCR beta chain was retrieved from a study of blood T cell repertoires in COVID-19. Turning to the study itself: Sites in the United States, Italy and Spain provided acute and convalescent COVID-19 samples. T cells, B-cell-depleted T cells, or PBMCs provided the cDNA or gDNA that served as material.

This clone was seen more than once but under ten times. Original handling: For nucleated cells, counts were estimated from reference gene primer amplification. Repertoires were generated with immunoSEQ multiplex PCR, while TCRdb's copy carries only in-frame clones and drops some. V and J calls and clone size are copied from that table; D and trimming were computed from the DNA. The data contain under 200,000 clones, roughly 85% of them seen just once; the ten biggest clones take up 4.5% to 6.5%. Germline V CDR1 and CDR2: MNHEY, SVGAGI. V lost 1 base to trimming and J lost 8 bases, with 15 bases between them. This CDR3 is 16 amino acids long.

The sequencing input was peripheral blood. V and J are TRBV6-5 and TRBJ1-6, with unresolved D. The receptor's source is a woman in her thirties with acute or convalescent COVID-19. CDR3 residues: CASSYWQPSDDSPLHF. The CDR3 DNA is TGTGCCAGCAGTTACTGGCAGCCAAGCGATGATTCACCCCTCCACTTT.